This record looks at one T cell receptor (beta chain) sequence and its context. Its antigen remains unidentified. The data originate from a study of shared clonotypes between healthy human individuals. Study results and limitations: The generation probabilities recorded for non-shared clonotypes fell below those of clonotypes shared by all four donors. Naive subsets typically showed greater estimated richness than memory subsets.

The CDR3 sequence is 20 residues long. Germline V gene sequence: CDR1 SGHNT, CDR2 YYREEE (reference sequence). V dropped 0 bases and J dropped 0; count of bases not matched to a gene: 10. How the authors handled the data: Filtering differed because ImmunoSEQ produced junction-only sequences that carried no quality scores. Clones were read by immunoSEQ multiplex PCR, and TCRdb kept only the in-frame ones, dropping some. For V, J and clone size, that table is used; D and trimming come from the DNA. The sample shows some 2.4 million clones, over 85% of them seen only once. The chain links TRBV5-4 to TRBJ2-1, with 12 bases matching TRBD2. Specimen: naive CD4+ T cells from PBMCs. Subset meaning: CD45RA+ positively selected. This receptor was identified in a man between 18 and 29 years old in good health. Some clones in this sample may be carry-over from other donors' samples. In DNA, the CDR3 is TGTGCCAGCAGCTTGGGTCGACTAGCGGGAGTGGTCGGCTCCTACAATGAGCAGTTCTTC. It translates to CASSLGRLAGVVGSYNEQFF.